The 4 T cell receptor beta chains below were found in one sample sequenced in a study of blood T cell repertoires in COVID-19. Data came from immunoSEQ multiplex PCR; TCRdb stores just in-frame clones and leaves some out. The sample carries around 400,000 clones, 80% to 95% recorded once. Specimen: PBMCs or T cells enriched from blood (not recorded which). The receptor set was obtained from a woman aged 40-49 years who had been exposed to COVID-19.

CDR3 sequence: CSASEGGSGNTIYF. The DNA for the CDR3 is TGCAGTGCTAGTGAAGGAGGTTCTGGAAACACCATATATTTT. V gene TRBV20-1 combines with J gene TRBJ1-3, with no clear D. Germline CDR1 and CDR2: DFQATT and SNEGSKA (reference sequence). V lost 3 bases and J 1 base, leaving 10 bases between the germline ends. CDR3 length equals 14 residues.

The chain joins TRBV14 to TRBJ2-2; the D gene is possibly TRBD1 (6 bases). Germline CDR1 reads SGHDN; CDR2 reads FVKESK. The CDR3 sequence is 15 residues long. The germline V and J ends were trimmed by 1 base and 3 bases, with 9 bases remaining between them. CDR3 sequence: CASSQAYRDTGELFF. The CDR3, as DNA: TGTGCCAGCAGCCAAGCCTACAGGGACACCGGGGAGCTGTTTTTT. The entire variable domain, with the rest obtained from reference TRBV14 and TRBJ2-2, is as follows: EAGVTQFPSHSVIEKGQTVTLRCDPISGHDNLYWYRRVMGKEIKFLLHFVKESKQDESGMPNNRFLAERTGGTYSTLKVQPAELEDSGVYFCASSQAYRDTGELFFGEGSRLTVL.

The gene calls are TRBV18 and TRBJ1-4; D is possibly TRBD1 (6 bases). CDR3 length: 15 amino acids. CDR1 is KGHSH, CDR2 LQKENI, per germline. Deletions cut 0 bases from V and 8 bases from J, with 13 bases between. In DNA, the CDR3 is TGTGCCAGCTCACCACCGGGCACTCAGGGGGAAAAACTGTTTTTT. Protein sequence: CASSPPGTQGEKLFF.

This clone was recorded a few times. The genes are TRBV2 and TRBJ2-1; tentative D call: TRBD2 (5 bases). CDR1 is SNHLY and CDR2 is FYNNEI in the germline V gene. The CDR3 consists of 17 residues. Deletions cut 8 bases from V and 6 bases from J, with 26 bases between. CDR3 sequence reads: CASSGLGLEKIGNEQFF. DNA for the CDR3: TGTGCCAGCTCGGGTCTCGGACTCGAAAAGATCGGCAATGAGCAGTTCTTC.